Listed below are T cell receptor beta chains from one sample, sequenced in a study of cytomegalovirus exposure and HLA in healthy donors. Some clones are missing from TCRdb's copy, which holds only in-frame ones; the method was immunoSEQ multiplex PCR. Of 130,000 to 150,000 clones detected, around 80% appear once; the ten largest clones hold under 3%. The specimen was PBMCs. The receptors here all came from a woman between 25 and 40 years old in good health and CMV-seronegative. CDR3s include the opening cysteine and the closing phenylalanine or tryptophan. The D gene is left open where the match is weak. Not all rows give a size; the values are once, few, many and, for expanded clones, a class.

clone size: .; J gene: TRBJ1-5; V gene: TRBV5-1; D gene: .; CDR3 protein: CASSATGSGNQPQHF; CDR3 DNA: TGCGCCAGCAGCGCTACAGGGTCGGGCAATCAGCCCCAGCATTTT
clone size: .; J gene: TRBJ2-3; V gene: TRBV10-3; D gene: TRBD2; CDR3 protein: CATTRGAQTTDTQYF; CDR3 DNA: TGTGCCACTACGCGGGGGGCCCAGACCACAGATACGCAGTATTTT
clone size: .; J gene: TRBJ2-1; V gene: TRBV6-6; D gene: .; CDR3 protein: CASSFRPDSNEQFF; CDR3 DNA: TGTGCCAGCAGTTTCCGACCTGACAGCAATGAGCAGTTCTTC
clone size: .; J gene: TRBJ2-7; V gene: TRBV4-3; D gene: .; CDR3 protein: CASSPGARGVEQYF; CDR3 DNA: TGCGCCAGCAGCCCAGGGGCCCGGGGCGTGGAGCAGTACTTC
clone size: .; J gene: TRBJ2-1; V gene: TRBV5-1; D gene: .; CDR3 protein: CASSLWAVQYYNEQFF; CDR3 DNA: TGCGCCAGCAGCTTGTGGGCTGTACAGTACTACAATGAGCAGTTCTTC
clone size: .; J gene: TRBJ2-5; V gene: TRBV5-1; D gene: TRBD2; CDR3 protein: CASSSPKGPGLAGGPLETQYF; CDR3 DNA: TGCGCCAGCAGCTCGCCAAAAGGACCGGGACTAGCGGGAGGGCCATTAGAGACCCAGTACTTC
clone size: .; J gene: TRBJ2-3; V gene: TRBV30; D gene: .; CDR3 protein: CAWSGGNTDTQYF; CDR3 DNA: TGTGCCTGGAGTGGCGGGAACACAGATACGCAGTATTTT
clone size: .; J gene: TRBJ1-5; V gene: TRBV5-8; D gene: TRBD1; CDR3 protein: CASSGPTGASTQHF; CDR3 DNA: TGTGCCAGCAGCGGGCCGACAGGGGCTTCTACCCAGCATTTT
clone size: .; J gene: TRBJ1-5; V gene: TRBV28; D gene: TRBD1; CDR3 protein: CATGGGPRTTHQPQHF; CDR3 DNA: TGTGCCACAGGAGGGGGCCCCCGGACAACGCATCAGCCCCAGCATTTT
clone size: .; J gene: TRBJ1-1; V gene: TRBV7-3; D gene: .; CDR3 protein: CASSSTVNTEAFF; CDR3 DNA: TGTGCCAGCAGCTCGACTGTGAACACTGAAGCTTTCTTT
clone size: .; J gene: TRBJ1-1; V gene: TRBV6-4; D gene: .; CDR3 protein: CASSDSQAKDTEAFF; CDR3 DNA: TGTGCCAGCAGTGACTCGCAGGCGAAGGACACTGAAGCTTTCTTT
clone size: .; J gene: TRBJ1-5; V gene: TRBV27; D gene: .; CDR3 protein: CASSLRGFGQPQHF; CDR3 DNA: TGTGCCAGCAGTTTAAGAGGATTTGGTCAGCCCCAGCATTTT
clone size: .; J gene: TRBJ2-2; V gene: TRBV30; D gene: .; CDR3 protein: CAWSRRPGGELFF; CDR3 DNA: TGTGCCTGGAGTCGCCGCCCCGGTGGGGAGCTGTTTTTT
clone size: .; J gene: TRBJ2-1; V gene: TRBV9; D gene: TRBD2; CDR3 protein: CASSAPGGVFDYNEQFF; CDR3 DNA: TGTGCCAGCAGCGCCCCGGGGGGGGTATTTGACTACAATGAGCAGTTCTTC
clone size: .; J gene: TRBJ2-1; V gene: TRBV7-9; D gene: .; CDR3 protein: CASLSSGSLYNEQFF; CDR3 DNA: TGTGCCAGCCTCAGTTCGGGGAGCCTCTACAATGAGCAGTTCTTC
clone size: .; J gene: TRBJ2-7; V gene: TRBV18; D gene: .; CDR3 protein: CASSLRGILEGEQYF; CDR3 DNA: TGTGCCAGCTCCCTACGCGGGATCCTAGAGGGCGAGCAGTACTTC
clone size: .; J gene: TRBJ2-5; V gene: TRBV7-9; D gene: TRBD1; CDR3 protein: CASMGQGRLLRGETQYF; CDR3 DNA: TGTGCCAGCATGGGACAGGGTAGACTATTGAGAGGAGAGACCCAGTACTTC
clone size: .; J gene: TRBJ1-1; V gene: TRBV20-1; D gene: .; CDR3 protein: CSARGRRGAFF; CDR3 DNA: TGCAGTGCTAGAGGGAGGAGGGGAGCTTTCTTT
clone size: once; J gene: TRBJ2-1; V gene: TRBV30; D gene: TRBD2; CDR3 protein: CAWSQTSGPYNEQFF; CDR3 DNA: TGTGCCTGGAGTCAAACTAGCGGGCCCTACAATGAGCAGTTCTTC
clone size: .; J gene: TRBJ2-6; V gene: TRBV5-5; D gene: TRBD1; CDR3 protein: CASSAGGPFPARGANVLTF; CDR3 DNA: TGTGCCAGCAGCGCAGGGGGACCGTTTCCCGCGCGCGGGGCCAACGTCCTGACTTTC
clone size: .; J gene: TRBJ2-1; V gene: TRBV7-9; D gene: .; CDR3 protein: CASLPTPFTAEQFF; CDR3 DNA: TGTGCCAGTCTGCCAACCCCCTTTACCGCGGAGCAGTTCTTC
clone size: once; J gene: TRBJ2-7; V gene: TRBV11-2; D gene: TRBD2; CDR3 protein: CASSPVGGADEQYF; CDR3 DNA: TGTGCCAGCAGCCCGGTCGGGGGGGCCGACGAGCAGTACTTC
clone size: .; J gene: TRBJ2-7; V gene: TRBV6-5; D gene: .; CDR3 protein: CASSFRTTPYEQYF; CDR3 DNA: TGTGCCAGCAGTTTCCGGACTACGCCCTACGAGCAGTACTTC
clone size: .; J gene: TRBJ1-5; V gene: TRBV21-1; D gene: .; CDR3 protein: CASRGQGRSNQPQHF; CDR3 DNA: TGTGCCAGCAGGGGACAGGGGAGGAGCAATCAGCCCCAGCATTTT
clone size: .; J gene: TRBJ1-2; V gene: TRBV5-1; D gene: .; CDR3 protein: CASSLRLGGYTF; CDR3 DNA: TGCGCCAGCAGCTTAAGACTAGGTGGCTACACCTTC
clone size: .; J gene: TRBJ2-5; V gene: TRBV29-1; D gene: .; CDR3 protein: CSVVGGNQETQYF; CDR3 DNA: TGCAGCGTTGTAGGAGGAAATCAAGAGACCCAGTACTTC
clone size: .; J gene: TRBJ2-2; V gene: TRBV5-5; D gene: TRBD2; CDR3 protein: CASSLNSGRPGTGELFF; CDR3 DNA: TGTGCCAGCAGCTTGAATAGCGGGAGGCCAGGCACCGGGGAGCTGTTTTTT
clone size: .; J gene: TRBJ2-1; V gene: TRBV7-9; D gene: TRBD2; CDR3 protein: CASSTLVAGLSEQFF; CDR3 DNA: TGTGCCAGCAGCACACTGGTAGCGGGATTATCTGAGCAGTTCTTC
clone size: .; J gene: TRBJ2-7; V gene: TRBV25-1; D gene: TRBD1; CDR3 protein: CASSELIGTGGYEQYF; CDR3 DNA: TGTGCCAGCAGTGAATTAATAGGGACAGGGGGCTACGAGCAGTACTTC
clone size: once; J gene: TRBJ2-5; V gene: TRBV30; D gene: TRBD2; CDR3 protein: CAFTSGSGYYEETQYF; CDR3 DNA: TGTGCCTTTACTAGCGGGAGTGGGTATTACGAAGAGACCCAGTACTTC
clone size: .; J gene: TRBJ1-2; V gene: TRBV7-2; D gene: TRBD1; CDR3 protein: CASSLDRSYGYTF; CDR3 DNA: TGTGCCAGCAGCCTGGACAGGAGCTATGGCTACACCTTC
clone size: .; J gene: TRBJ1-3; V gene: TRBV19; D gene: .; CDR3 protein: CASSKGGTGNTIYF; CDR3 DNA: TGTGCCAGTAGTAAAGGCGGGACTGGAAACACCATATATTTT
clone size: .; J gene: TRBJ1-3; V gene: TRBV4-1; D gene: .; CDR3 protein: CASSQGPVPSPGNTIYF; CDR3 DNA: TGCGCCAGCAGCCAGGGCCCGGTGCCTAGCCCTGGAAACACCATATATTTT
clone size: .; J gene: TRBJ2-5; V gene: TRBV7-2; D gene: .; CDR3 protein: CASSLTVNVRKETQYF; CDR3 DNA: TGTGCCAGCAGCTTAACTGTGAACGTTCGTAAAGAGACCCAGTACTTC
clone size: .; J gene: TRBJ1-4; V gene: TRBV28; D gene: .; CDR3 protein: CASTPPTGGNEKLFF; CDR3 DNA: TGTGCCAGCACCCCACCGACAGGAGGAAATGAAAAACTGTTTTTT
clone size: .; J gene: TRBJ1-2; V gene: TRBV11-2; D gene: TRBD1; CDR3 protein: CASSLEPGQGLGYTF; CDR3 DNA: TGTGCCAGCAGCTTAGAACCTGGACAGGGACTTGGCTACACCTTC
clone size: .; J gene: TRBJ2-5; V gene: TRBV10-1; D gene: TRBD2; CDR3 protein: CASSENILAGGQETQYF; CDR3 DNA: TGCGCCAGCAGTGAGAATATACTAGCGGGGGGTCAAGAGACCCAGTACTTC
clone size: .; J gene: TRBJ2-3; V gene: TRBV9; D gene: .; CDR3 protein: CASSVTRAADTQYF; CDR3 DNA: TGTGCCAGCAGCGTAACGAGAGCCGCAGATACGCAGTATTTT
clone size: .; J gene: TRBJ1-6; V gene: TRBV18; D gene: TRBD1; CDR3 protein: CASSRDSNNSPLHF; CDR3 DNA: TGTGCCAGCTCACGGGACAGCAATAATTCACCCCTCCACTTT
clone size: .; J gene: TRBJ1-1; V gene: TRBV4-1; D gene: .; CDR3 protein: CASSQDAEGVNTEAFF; CDR3 DNA: TGCGCCAGCAGCCAAGATGCTGAGGGAGTGAACACTGAAGCTTTCTTT
clone size: few; J gene: TRBJ2-7; V gene: TRBV6-5; D gene: .; CDR3 protein: CASRKGLVTYEQYF; CDR3 DNA: TGTGCCAGCAGGAAAGGACTGGTTACCTACGAGCAGTACTTC
clone size: .; J gene: TRBJ2-7; V gene: TRBV6-1; D gene: TRBD1; CDR3 protein: CASSADREVSEQYF; CDR3 DNA: TGTGCCAGCAGCGCGGACAGGGAGGTGAGCGAGCAGTACTTC
clone size: .; J gene: TRBJ2-7; V gene: TRBV29-1; D gene: TRBD2; CDR3 protein: CSVEVAGEGYEQYF; CDR3 DNA: TGCAGCGTTGAAGTTGCGGGAGAGGGCTACGAGCAGTACTTC
clone size: .; J gene: TRBJ2-3; V gene: TRBV7-8; D gene: .; CDR3 protein: CASSGGTDTQYF; CDR3 DNA: TGTGCCAGCAGCGGGGGGACCGATACGCAGTATTTT
clone size: .; J gene: TRBJ1-2; V gene: TRBV7-2; D gene: .; CDR3 protein: CASSLGQGLGNGYTF; CDR3 DNA: TGTGCCAGCAGCTTAGGCCAGGGGCTGGGGAATGGCTACACCTTC
clone size: .; J gene: TRBJ2-5; V gene: TRBV28; D gene: .; CDR3 protein: CASSLWRETQYF; CDR3 DNA: TGTGCCAGCAGTTTATGGAGGGAGACCCAGTACTTC
clone size: .; J gene: TRBJ1-2; V gene: TRBV5-1; D gene: TRBD1; CDR3 protein: CASSVQGVDGYTF; CDR3 DNA: TGCGCCAGCAGCGTCCAGGGGGTAGATGGCTACACCTTC
clone size: .; J gene: TRBJ2-1; V gene: TRBV28; D gene: .; CDR3 protein: CASRTSSGLTYNEQFF; CDR3 DNA: TGTGCCAGCAGAACCAGTAGCGGATTGACCTACAATGAGCAGTTCTTC
clone size: .; J gene: TRBJ2-1; V gene: TRBV20-1; D gene: .; CDR3 protein: CSVPSSYEQFF; CDR3 DNA: TGCAGTGTCCCGAGCTCGTACGAGCAGTTCTTC
clone size: once; J gene: TRBJ1-1; V gene: TRBV5-4; D gene: TRBD1; CDR3 protein: CASSLGQGAMNTEAFF; CDR3 DNA: TGTGCCAGCAGCTTAGGACAGGGGGCTATGAACACTGAAGCTTTCTTT
clone size: .; J gene: TRBJ2-7; V gene: TRBV7-2; D gene: TRBD2; CDR3 protein: CASTVQRGYEQYF; CDR3 DNA: TGTGCCAGCACCGTCCAGCGGGGGTACGAGCAGTACTTC
clone size: many; J gene: TRBJ1-1; V gene: TRBV5-1; D gene: .; CDR3 protein: CASSLGVNTEAFF; CDR3 DNA: TGCGCCAGCAGCTTGGGAGTGAACACTGAAGCTTTCTTT
clone size: .; J gene: TRBJ2-1; V gene: TRBV7-2; D gene: .; CDR3 protein: CASSLSVRSSYNEQFF; CDR3 DNA: TGTGCCAGCAGCCTTAGCGTCCGGAGCTCCTACAATGAGCAGTTCTTC
clone size: .; J gene: TRBJ2-7; V gene: TRBV11-3; D gene: .; CDR3 protein: CASSSTGQRRPYEQYF; CDR3 DNA: TGTGCCAGCAGCTCAACCGGACAAAGACGGCCCTACGAGCAGTACTTC
clone size: .; J gene: TRBJ1-6; V gene: TRBV19; D gene: .; CDR3 protein: CASSPQTSSYNSPLHF; CDR3 DNA: TGTGCCAGTAGTCCACAGACAAGCTCCTATAATTCACCCCTCCACTTT
clone size: few; J gene: TRBJ2-2; V gene: TRBV5-1; D gene: .; CDR3 protein: CASSLVGGTGELFF; CDR3 DNA: TGCGCCAGCAGCTTGGTGGGGGGAACCGGGGAGCTGTTTTTT
clone size: .; J gene: TRBJ2-4; V gene: TRBV5-6; D gene: .; CDR3 protein: CASSLGGVGAKNIQYF; CDR3 DNA: TGTGCCAGCAGCTTGGGGGGGGTCGGGGCCAAAAACATTCAGTACTTC